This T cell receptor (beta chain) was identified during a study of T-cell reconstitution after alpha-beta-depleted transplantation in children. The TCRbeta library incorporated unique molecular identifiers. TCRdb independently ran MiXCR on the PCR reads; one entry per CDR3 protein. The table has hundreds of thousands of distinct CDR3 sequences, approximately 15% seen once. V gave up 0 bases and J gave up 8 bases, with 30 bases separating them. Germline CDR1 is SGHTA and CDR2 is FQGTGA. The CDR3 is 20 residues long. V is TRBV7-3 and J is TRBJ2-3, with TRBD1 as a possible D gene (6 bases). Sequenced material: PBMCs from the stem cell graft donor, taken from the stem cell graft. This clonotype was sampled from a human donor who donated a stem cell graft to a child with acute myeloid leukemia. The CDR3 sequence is CASSLTRAGPGAVDRGTQYF. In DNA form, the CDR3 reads TGTGCCAGCAGCTTAACGAGAGCTGGGCCAGGGGCGGTGGACCGGGGTACGCAGTATTTT.